One sample yielded the 24 T cell receptor beta chains listed below, sequenced in a study of T-cell reconstitution after alpha-beta-depleted transplantation in children. The library targeted TCRbeta and was prepared with unique molecular identifiers. MiXCR was run by TCRdb on the PCR reads, yielding one entry per CDR3 protein. The sample contains roughly 300,000 distinct CDR3 sequences, 10% of which appear only once. The starting material was PBMCs from the stem cell graft donor, obtained from the stem cell graft. All receptors come from a human donor who donated a stem cell graft to a child with acute lymphoblastic leukemia.

This clonotype appeared a few times. The V and J genes are TRBV7-3 and TRBJ2-1; 9 positions match TRBD2. Germline CDR1 is SGHTA and CDR2 is FQGTGA. The trim removed 5 bases at V and 0 bases at J, leaving 5 bases unmatched. The CDR3 contains 16 residues. In DNA, the CDR3 is TGTGCCAGCAGCGGGGGGCGGGAGGGCTCCTACAATGAGCAGTTCTTC. It is translated as CASSGGREGSYNEQFF.

The chain uses TRBV5-1 and TRBJ2-3; 7 bases map to TRBD2. With V trimmed by 4 bases and J by 0 bases, 5 bases remained unmatched. This CDR3 has 15 amino acids. Germline V gives CDR1 SGHRS, CDR2 YFSETQ. This CDR3 reads CASSPTTSSTDTQYF. Written as DNA, the CDR3 is TGCGCCAGCAGCCCGACGACTAGCAGCACAGATACGCAGTATTTT.

This clonotype was detected many times. This chain connects TRBV3-1 to TRBJ2-2, with 10 bases identical to TRBD2. V trimming: 3 bases; J trimming: 6 bases; junction bases outside the gene matches: 7. There are 16 residues in the CDR3. CDR1 is LGHDT and CDR2 is YNNKEL in the germline V gene (reference sequence). The CDR3 reads CASSHASGRRAGELFF. As DNA, the CDR3 is TGTGCCAGCAGCCATGCTAGCGGGAGAAGGGCCGGGGAGCTGTTTTTT.

The chain links TRBV12-3 or TRBV12-4 to TRBJ1-6, with D possibly matching TRBD1 (5 bases). V lost 1 base to trimming and J lost 0 bases, with 10 bases between them. The CDR3 is 17 amino acids. CDR3 loop: CASSLVPGSSYNSPLHF. CDR3 sequence (DNA): TGTGCCAGCAGTTTAGTTCCAGGGTCCTCCTATAATTCACCCCTCCACTTT.

The rearrangement links TRBV4-2 to TRBJ2-3; D not resolved. Germline CDR1 reads LGHNA; CDR2 reads YNFKEQ. The CDR3 length is 13 residues. Deletions cut 3 bases from V and 6 bases from J, with 10 bases between. CDR3: CASSQADPDTQYF. CDR3 nucleotides: TGTGCCAGCAGCCAGGCTGACCCGGATACGCAGTATTTT.

This clonotype was observed a few times. The chain joins TRBV20-1 to TRBJ1-2; TRBD1 agrees at 7 bases. The CDR3 has 16 amino acids. Unmatched junction bases numbered 13, after V lost 0 bases and J lost 6 bases. Germline V gives CDR1 DFQATT, CDR2 SNEGSKA (reference sequence). The CDR3 DNA is TGCAGTGCTAGAGATCACCGGGACAGCCTTCTTCATGGCTACACCTTC. Its translation is CSARDHRDSLLHGYTF.

This clonotype was recorded a few times. The chain has TRBV27 and TRBJ1-2; D call uncertain. The V gene lost 5 bases and the J gene lost 4 bases, with 8 bases spanning the gap. This CDR3 region has 12 residues. Germline V gives CDR1 MNHEY, CDR2 SMNVEV (reference sequence). The chain's CDR3 is CASSPGLYGYTF. In DNA, the CDR3 is TGTGCCAGCAGTCCCGGGCTCTATGGCTACACCTTC.

This clonotype was counted between two and nine times. The chain recombines TRBV20-1 with TRBJ2-1; TRBD2 might be the D (5 bases). This CDR3 is built from 14 residues. In germline, CDR1 is DFQATT, CDR2 SNEGSKA (reference sequence). V lost 3 bases, J lost 2 bases, and 11 bases lay in between. The CDR3 reads CSASKGAAYNEQFF. DNA of the CDR3: TGCAGTGCTAGTAAGGGAGCTGCCTACAATGAGCAGTTCTTC.

This clonotype was seen a handful of times. V is TRBV12-3 or TRBV12-4 and J is TRBJ2-1; possible D gene TRBD2, 6 bases. The CDR3 consists of 14 residues. Trimming left V 7 bases short and J 0 bases short, with 10 bases between. CDR3 DNA: TGTGCCAGCAATAGCGGCCACTCCTACAATGAGCAGTTCTTC. Encoded protein: CASNSGHSYNEQFF.

The sample holds a few counts of this clonotype. This sequence joins TRBV4-1 and TRBJ1-4; no clear D gene. The CDR3 spans 16 residues. V was pared by 5 bases and J by 0 bases, with 13 bases between. Germline V CDR1 and CDR2: MGHRA, YSYEKL. The CDR3 here is CASSDYHSATNEKLFF. In nucleotides, the CDR3 is TGCGCCAGCAGCGACTACCACAGTGCAACTAATGAAAAACTGTTTTTT.

This clonotype was detected ten times or more. The chain combines TRBV25-1 with TRBJ1-1; TRBD1 might be the D (5 bases). Trimming pared 3 bases from V and 4 bases from J, leaving 15 bases between. There are 15 residues in the CDR3. The germline CDR1 and CDR2 sequences are MGHDK and SYGVNS. CDR3 sequence: CASSDGSRESTEAFF. For the CDR3, the DNA is TGTGCCAGCAGTGACGGTAGCAGGGAGAGCACTGAAGCTTTCTTT.

This clonotype was counted many times. The CDR3 loop reads CASSLGYRTGYYNEQFF. The DNA of the CDR3 is TGTGCCAGCTCACTCGGTTATCGGACAGGATACTACAATGAGCAGTTCTTC. The V gene is TRBV18, the J gene TRBJ2-1, with 7 bases lining up with TRBD1. The germline gives CDR1 KGHSH, CDR2 LQKENI. Unmatched junction bases numbered 12, after V lost 4 bases and J lost 3 bases. The CDR3 length is 17 residues.

This chain connects TRBV7-8 to TRBJ2-2; tentatively, D is TRBD2 (6 bases). The CDR3 loop spans 14 amino acids. Per the germline V gene, CDR1 is SGHVS and CDR2 is FQNEAQ. CDR3 bases: TGTGGTGGGAGCGGGCGGGCGAACACCGGGGAGCTGTTTTTT. It encodes CGGSGRANTGELFF.

This clonotype came up a few times. This chain's CDR3 is CSVARVHSYEQYF. Here the CDR3 DNA reads TGCAGCGTCGCTCGGGTGCATTCCTACGAGCAGTACTTC. The rearrangement links TRBV29-1 to TRBJ2-7, with D hard to call. The CDR3 spans 13 residues. Trimming cost V 6 bases and J 1 base, with 13 bases left between them. The germline CDR1 and CDR2 sequences are SQVTM and ANQGSEA.

This clonotype was seen a few times. The chain employs TRBV15 and TRBJ1-5, with a tentative D call TRBD1 (5 bases). The V end was cut by 5 bases, the J end by 1 base, with 15 bases between. The CDR3 is 16 residues long. CDR1 and CDR2 from the germline V gene are LNHNV and YYDKDF (reference sequence). The CDR3 protein is CATSRGGTGSNQPQHF. DNA of the CDR3: TGTGCCACCAGCCGCGGGGGTACGGGGAGCAATCAGCCCCAGCATTTT.

The genes are TRBV7-2 and TRBJ2-7; 15 nucleotides line up with TRBD2. V dropped 5 bases and J dropped 3; count of bases not matched to a gene: 5. CDR3 length: 16 residues. Per the germline V gene, CDR1 is SGHTA and CDR2 is FQGNSA. DNA for the CDR3: TGTGCCAGCAGCATAGGACTAGCGGGAGGGCTCTACGAGCAGTACTTC. Its protein product is CASSIGLAGGLYEQYF.

A few counts support this clonotype. The chain has TRBV6-1 and TRBJ2-3; 12 nucleotides agree with TRBD2. Trimming took 3 bases from V and 0 from J; bases not matched to a gene: 1. CDR3 length equals 16 residues. In germline, CDR1 is MNHNS, CDR2 SASEGT. The CDR3, as DNA: TGTGCCAGCAGTGAGACTAGCGGGAGCAGCACAGATACGCAGTATTTT. Translated, it gives CASSETSGSSTDTQYF.

Only a few counts were recorded for this clonotype. The rearrangement links TRBV12-3 or TRBV12-4 to TRBJ2-7; possible D gene TRBD2, 6 bases. The V and J ends lost 1 base and 6 bases respectively, with 13 bases between them. The CDR3 spans 14 residues. The CDR3, as DNA: TGTGCCAGCAGTTTAGGGCGGGGACGCTCCGAGCAGTACTTC. Protein product: CASSLGRGRSEQYF.

The chain employs TRBV5-6 and TRBJ2-1; no firm D call. V gave up 0 bases and J gave up 4 bases, with 5 bases separating them. CDR1 and CDR2 (germline): SGHDT, YYEEEE. The CDR3 runs to 13 residues. The CDR3 DNA is TGTGCCAGCAGCTTGGAAGTTTACAATGAGCAGTTCTTC. Translating it yields CASSLEVYNEQFF.

This clonotype was counted ten times or more. V usage is TRBV7-9 and J usage is TRBJ2-2, with 7 bases lining up with TRBD2. Germline loops: CDR1 SEHNR, CDR2 FQNEAQ (reference sequence). This CDR3 region has 15 residues. J gave up 0 bases and V 5 bases, and 3 bases lay outside the gene matches. In DNA, the CDR3 is TGTGCCAGCAGCGAGGGGAGGGCGAACACCGGGGAGCTGTTTTTT. Protein product: CASSEGRANTGELFF.

This clonotype was seen a handful of times. The rearrangement joins TRBV20-1 to TRBJ2-7, with 12 nucleotides matching TRBD2. The germline gives CDR1 DFQATT, CDR2 SNEGSKA (reference sequence). The CDR3 spans 15 residues. The J segment lost 2 bases and the V segment lost 0 bases, leaving 2 bases of the junction unmatched. The CDR3 nucleotides are TGCAGTGCTAGAGAGGGACTAGCGGGCCCCTACGAGCAGTACTTC. Its translation: CSAREGLAGPYEQYF.

This clonotype was found a few times. CDR3 residues: CASRDGNYGYTF. CDR3 sequence (DNA): TGCGCCAGCAGGGACGGTAACTATGGCTACACCTTC. The V call is TRBV4-3, the J call TRBJ1-2; no definite D call. Germline V CDR1 and CDR2: LGHNA, YSLEER. The CDR3 consists of 12 residues. The V end lost 6 bases, the J end lost 1 base, and 6 bases lay between the germline ends.

This clonotype was counted only a few times. The gene calls are TRBV7-2 and TRBJ1-4, with 9 bases identical to TRBD1. The CDR3 contains 13 residues. Germline values: CDR1 SGHTA, CDR2 FQGNSA. V shed 6 bases and J 8 bases; nucleotides not matched to a gene: 4. CDR3 nucleotides: TGTGCCAGCAGGACAGGGGGACGAGAAAAACTGTTTTTT. It yields the protein CASRTGGREKLFF.

This clonotype was counted between two and nine times. The V and J genes are TRBV12-3 or TRBV12-4 and TRBJ2-3; D may be TRBD2 (5 bases). The CDR3 contains 17 residues. V lost 6 bases and J 2 bases, leaving 21 bases between the germline ends. CDR3 sequence reads: CASSRVFQRTITDTQYF. CDR3 nucleotides: TGTGCCAGCAGCCGCGTTTTCCAGCGGACCATCACAGATACGCAGTATTTT.